A single sample is the source of the 3 T cell receptor beta chains below, sequenced in a study of neurological immune-mediated disorders. TCRdb itself ran the 5' RACE reads through MiXCR, one entry per CDR3 protein. The sample lists 55,000 to 75,000 distinct CDR3 sequences, over 4% occurring once. Sample: PBMCs. The receptors come from a human donor with multiple sclerosis. The donor label of this sample is uncertain.

This clonotype was seen ten or more times. The genes are TRBV5-1 and TRBJ2-2, with D maybe TRBD1 (6 bases). This CDR3 is 16 amino acids long. V gave up 2 bases and J gave up 2 bases, with 13 bases separating them. The V gene's germline CDR1 is SGHRS and CDR2 YFSETQ. The CDR3 protein is CASSFDDRINTGELFF. The CDR3 DNA follows: TGCGCCAGCAGCTTTGACGACAGGATTAACACCGGGGAGCTGTTTTTT. The full variable domain, with the rest looked up from reference TRBV5-1 and TRBJ2-2, is KAGVTQTPRYLIKTRGQQVTLSCSPISGHRSVSWYQQTPGQGLQFLFEYFSETQRNKGNFPGRFSGRQFSNSRSEMNVSTLELGDSALYLCASSFDDRINTGELFFGEGSRLTVL.

This clonotype was recorded at least ten times. The chain links TRBV2 to TRBJ1-1; TRBD1 is a possible D gene (6 bases). V lost 6 bases to trimming and J lost 11 bases, with 13 bases between them. Germline CDR1 SNHLY, CDR2 FYNNEI. This CDR3 is built from 11 residues. CDR3 sequence: CASSPGAMAFF. DNA for the CDR3: TGTGCCAGCAGCCCAGGGGCTATGGCTTTCTTT.

In its sample, this clonotype was seen many times. The gene calls are TRBV20-1 and TRBJ2-7; tentatively, D is TRBD1 or TRBD2 (5 bases each). Germline values: CDR1 DFQATT, CDR2 SNEGSKA (reference sequence). V gave up 0 bases and J gave up 2 bases, with 14 bases separating them. This CDR3 spans 15 amino acids. The CDR3: CSARDFRDPTYEQYF. CDR3 sequence (DNA): TGCAGTGCTAGAGACTTCAGGGACCCCACCTACGAGCAGTACTTC.